The clone carrying this TCR beta chain occurred many times. Antigen unknown. This CDR3 has 13 residues. Trimming stripped 2 bases from V and 6 bases from J, with 7 bases between. Germline V CDR1 and CDR2: MRHNA, SNTAGT. The sample is drawn from a study of human T cells and chemical hapten exposure. Findings of the study overall: Counts of TCRs expanded at PT1 correlated positively with patch test score.

TCRdb called the RACE reads again in MiXCR, with one record for every CDR3 protein. Seen here are around 50,000 distinct CDR3 sequences, approximately 8.6% observed once, and the top ten hold roughly 14%. The time point is: patch test 1, 2 weeks after DPC sensitization. This sample's treatment: therapeutic diphenylcyclopropenone sensitization with weekly scalp DPC. The starting material was whole blood, obtained in connection with sensitization to the hapten diphenylcyclopropenone (DPC). This TCR was sampled from a woman aged 40 to 50 with alopecia areata. Some clones in this sample may be carry-over from other donors' samples. V gene TRBV6-4 combines with J gene TRBJ2-2; D is uncertain. CDR3 DNA: TGTGCCAGCAGTGACGGTACCGCCGGGGAGCTGTTTTTT. This encodes CASSDGTAGELFF.